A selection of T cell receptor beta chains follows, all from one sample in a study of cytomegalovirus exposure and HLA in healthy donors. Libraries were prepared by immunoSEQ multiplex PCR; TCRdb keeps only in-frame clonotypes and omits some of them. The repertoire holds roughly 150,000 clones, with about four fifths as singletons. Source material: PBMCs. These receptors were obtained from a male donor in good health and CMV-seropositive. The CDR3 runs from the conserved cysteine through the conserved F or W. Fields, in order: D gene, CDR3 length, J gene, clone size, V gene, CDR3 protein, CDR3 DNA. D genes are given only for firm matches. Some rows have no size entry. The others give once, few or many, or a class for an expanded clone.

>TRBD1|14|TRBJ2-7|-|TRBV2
CASTLDRGTYEQYF
TGTGCCAGCACCCTGGACAGGGGAACCTACGAGCAGTACTTC
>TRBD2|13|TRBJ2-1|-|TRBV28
CASTGGPYNEQFF
TGTGCCAGCACGGGAGGGCCCTACAATGAGCAGTTCTTC
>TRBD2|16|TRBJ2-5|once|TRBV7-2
CATHLGGAGGQETQYF
TGTGCCACCCACTTGGGTGGGGCGGGGGGTCAAGAGACCCAGTACTTC
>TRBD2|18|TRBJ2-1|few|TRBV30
CAWSVKWGIAGGPNEQFF
TGTGCCTGGAGTGTAAAATGGGGGATAGCGGGAGGCCCGAATGAGCAGTTCTTC
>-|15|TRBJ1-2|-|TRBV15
CATSRAGGRSYGYTF
TGTGCCACCAGCAGAGCGGGGGGGAGGTCCTATGGCTACACCTTC
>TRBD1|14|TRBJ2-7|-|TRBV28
CASGRTGGSYEQYF
TGTGCCAGCGGACGGACAGGGGGCAGCTACGAGCAGTACTTC
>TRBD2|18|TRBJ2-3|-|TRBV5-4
CASSLGLAGGQATDTQYF
TGTGCCAGCAGCCTCGGACTAGCGGGGGGCCAAGCAACAGATACGCAGTATTTT
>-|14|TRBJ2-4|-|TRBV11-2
CASSPPRDRNIQYF
TGTGCCAGCAGCCCACCTCGCGACAGAAACATTCAGTACTTC
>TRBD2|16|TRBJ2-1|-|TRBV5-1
CASSLTLSSGRNEQFF
TGCGCCAGCAGCTTGACCCTTTCTAGCGGGAGAAATGAGCAGTTCTTC
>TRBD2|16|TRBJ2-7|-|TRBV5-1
CASSLEAGGAGHEQYF
TGCGCCAGCAGCTTGGAGGCGGGGGGCGCTGGCCACGAGCAGTACTTC
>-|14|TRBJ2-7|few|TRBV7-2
CASSLALYSKWQYF
TGTGCCAGCAGCTTAGCCCTTTACAGTAAATGGCAGTACTTC
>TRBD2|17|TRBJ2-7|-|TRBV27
CASSPRRTSGVSYEQYF
TGTGCCAGCAGTCCCCGCCGGACTAGCGGAGTTTCCTACGAGCAGTACTTC
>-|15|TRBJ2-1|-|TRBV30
CAWSTLRGQNNEQFF
TGTGCCTGGAGCACTTTAAGGGGCCAGAACAATGAGCAGTTCTTC
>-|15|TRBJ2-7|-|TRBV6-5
CASSYSPLPTYEQYF
TGTGCCAGCAGTTACTCCCCACTGCCAACCTACGAGCAGTACTTC
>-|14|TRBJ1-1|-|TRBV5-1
CASSLTGVLAEAFF
TGCGCCAGCAGCTTGACTGGAGTTCTCGCTGAAGCTTTCTTT
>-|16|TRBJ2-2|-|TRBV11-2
CASSPRAGLNTGELFF
TGTGCCAGCAGCCCCAGGGCAGGGCTGAACACCGGGGAGCTGTTTTTT
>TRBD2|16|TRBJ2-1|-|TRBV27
CASSLSGTSYVDEQFF
TGTGCCAGCAGTCTATCCGGGACTAGCTATGTGGATGAGCAGTTCTTC
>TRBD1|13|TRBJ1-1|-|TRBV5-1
CASSPQGAAEAFF
TGCGCCAGCAGCCCACAGGGGGCCGCTGAAGCTTTCTTT
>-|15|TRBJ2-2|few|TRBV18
CASSPIGSNTGELFF
TGTGCCAGCTCACCTATCGGTTCGAACACCGGGGAGCTGTTTTTT
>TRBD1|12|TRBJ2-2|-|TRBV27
CASTRGTGELFF
TGTGCCAGCACCAGGGGGACCGGGGAGCTGTTTTTT
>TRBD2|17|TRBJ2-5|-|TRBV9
CASSRMGLAGAKETQYF
TGTGCCAGCAGCAGGATGGGACTAGCGGGGGCCAAAGAGACCCAGTACTTC
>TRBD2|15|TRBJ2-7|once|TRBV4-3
CASSSGTSGRDEQYF
TGCGCCAGCAGTAGCGGGACTAGCGGGAGGGACGAGCAGTACTTC
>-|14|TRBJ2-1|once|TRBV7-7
CASSLSGPSGEQFF
TGTGCCAGCAGCCTGTCCGGCCCATCAGGGGAGCAGTTCTTC
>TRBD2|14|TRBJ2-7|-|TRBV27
CASSSPGLGGEQYF
TGTGCCAGCAGTTCCCCGGGACTAGGAGGCGAGCAGTACTTC
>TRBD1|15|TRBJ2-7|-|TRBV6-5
CASSPGTGESHEQYF
TGTGCCAGCAGTCCAGGGACAGGGGAGTCCCACGAGCAGTACTTC
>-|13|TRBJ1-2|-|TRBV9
CASSRSINYGYTF
TGTGCCAGCAGCCGGAGCATTAACTATGGCTACACCTTC
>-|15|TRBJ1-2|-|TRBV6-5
CASREQGSTNYGYTF
TGTGCCAGCAGGGAACAGGGATCGACAAACTATGGCTACACCTTC